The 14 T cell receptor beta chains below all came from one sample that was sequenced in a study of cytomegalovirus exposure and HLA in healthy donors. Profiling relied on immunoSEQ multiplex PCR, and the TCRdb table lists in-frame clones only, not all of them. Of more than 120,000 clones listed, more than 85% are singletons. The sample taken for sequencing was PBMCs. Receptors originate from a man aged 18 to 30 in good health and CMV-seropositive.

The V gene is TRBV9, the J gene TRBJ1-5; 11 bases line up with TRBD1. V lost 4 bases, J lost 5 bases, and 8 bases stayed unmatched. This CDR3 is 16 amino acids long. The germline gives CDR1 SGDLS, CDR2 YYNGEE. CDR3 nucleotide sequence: TGTGCCAGCAGCTCACCGGGACAGGGGGTTTATCAGCCCCAGCATTTT. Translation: CASSSPGQGVYQPQHF.

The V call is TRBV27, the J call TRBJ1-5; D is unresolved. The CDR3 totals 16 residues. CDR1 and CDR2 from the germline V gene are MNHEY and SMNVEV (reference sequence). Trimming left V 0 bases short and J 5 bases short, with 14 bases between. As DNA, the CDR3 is TGTGCCAGCAGTTTATCTAGCCCAGTCCAAGATCAGCCCCAGCATTTT. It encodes CASSLSSPVQDQPQHF.

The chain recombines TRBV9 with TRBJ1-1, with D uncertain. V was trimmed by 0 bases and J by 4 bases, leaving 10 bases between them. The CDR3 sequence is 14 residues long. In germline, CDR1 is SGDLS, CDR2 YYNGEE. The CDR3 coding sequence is TGTGCCAGCAGCGTAGATAGTGTTCGCACTGAAGCTTTCTTT. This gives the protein CASSVDSVRTEAFF. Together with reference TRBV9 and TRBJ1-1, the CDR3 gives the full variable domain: DSGVTQTPKHLITATGQRVTLRCSPRSGDLSVYWYQQSLDQGLQFLIQYYNGEERAKGNILERFSAQQFPDLHSELNLSSLELGDSALYFCASSVDSVRTEAFFGQGTRLTVV.

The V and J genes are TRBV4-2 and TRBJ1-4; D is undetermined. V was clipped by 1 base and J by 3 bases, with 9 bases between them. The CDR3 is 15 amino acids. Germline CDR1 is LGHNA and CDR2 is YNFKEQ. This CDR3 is CASSQVDRSNEKLFF. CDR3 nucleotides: TGTGCCAGCAGCCAAGTTGATCGGTCTAATGAAAAACTGTTTTTT.

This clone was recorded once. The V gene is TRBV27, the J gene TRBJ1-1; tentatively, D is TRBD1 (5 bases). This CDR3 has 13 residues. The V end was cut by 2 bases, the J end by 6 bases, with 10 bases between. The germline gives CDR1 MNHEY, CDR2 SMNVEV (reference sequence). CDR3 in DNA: TGTGCCAGCAGTTTACAGGGTTTCGCTGAAGCTTTCTTT. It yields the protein CASSLQGFAEAFF.

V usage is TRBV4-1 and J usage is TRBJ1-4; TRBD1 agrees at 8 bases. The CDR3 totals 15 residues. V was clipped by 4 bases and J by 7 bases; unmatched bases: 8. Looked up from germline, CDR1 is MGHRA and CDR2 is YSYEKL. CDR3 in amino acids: CASSRDRSGGEKLFF. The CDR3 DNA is TGCGCCAGCAGCCGGGACAGGTCCGGGGGTGAAAAACTGTTTTTT.

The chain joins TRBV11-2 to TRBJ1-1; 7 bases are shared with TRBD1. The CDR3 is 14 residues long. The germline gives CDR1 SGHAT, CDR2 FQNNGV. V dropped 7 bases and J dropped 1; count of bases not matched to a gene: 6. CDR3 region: CASTMTGTNTEAFF. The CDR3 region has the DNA TGTGCCAGCACCATGACAGGGACGAACACTGAAGCTTTCTTT.

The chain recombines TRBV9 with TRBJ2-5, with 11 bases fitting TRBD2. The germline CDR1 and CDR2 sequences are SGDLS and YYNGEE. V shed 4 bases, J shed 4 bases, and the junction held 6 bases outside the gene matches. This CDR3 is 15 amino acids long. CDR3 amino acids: CASSRLLAGGETQYF. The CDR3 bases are TGTGCCAGCAGCAGGCTCCTAGCGGGAGGAGAGACCCAGTACTTC.

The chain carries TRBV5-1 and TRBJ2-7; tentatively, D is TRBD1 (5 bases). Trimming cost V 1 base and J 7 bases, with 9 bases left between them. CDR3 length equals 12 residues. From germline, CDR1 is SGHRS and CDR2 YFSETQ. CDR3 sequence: CASSLLSGEQYF. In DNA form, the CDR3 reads TGCGCCAGCAGCTTGCTCTCAGGGGAGCAGTACTTC.

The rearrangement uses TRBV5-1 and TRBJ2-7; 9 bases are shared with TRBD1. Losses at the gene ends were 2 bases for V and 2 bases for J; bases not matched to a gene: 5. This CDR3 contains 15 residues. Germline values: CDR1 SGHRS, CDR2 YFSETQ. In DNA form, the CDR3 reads TGCGCCAGCAGCTTCTGGACAGGGGTCGCCTACGAGCAGTACTTC. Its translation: CASSFWTGVAYEQYF.

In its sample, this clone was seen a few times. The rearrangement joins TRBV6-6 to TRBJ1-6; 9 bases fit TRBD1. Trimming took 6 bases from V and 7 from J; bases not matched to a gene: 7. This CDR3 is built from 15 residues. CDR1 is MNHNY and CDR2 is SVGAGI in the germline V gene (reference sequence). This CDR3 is CASRIQGAPNSPLHF. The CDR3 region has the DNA TGTGCCAGCAGGATACAGGGGGCTCCCAATTCACCCCTCCACTTT.

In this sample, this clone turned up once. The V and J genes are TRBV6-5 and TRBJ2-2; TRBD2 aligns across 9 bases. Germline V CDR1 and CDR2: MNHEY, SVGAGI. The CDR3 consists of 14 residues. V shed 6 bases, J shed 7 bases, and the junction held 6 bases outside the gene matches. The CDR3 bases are TGTGCCAGCAGATTCGGGACTAGCATCGGGGAGCTGTTTTTT. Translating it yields CASRFGTSIGELFF.

CDR3 sequence (DNA): TGTGCCAGCTCACCACTGGGGACAGGGGGCCTATATAGCAATCAGCCCCAGCATTTT. It codes for CASSPLGTGGLYSNQPQHF. V gene TRBV18 combines with J gene TRBJ1-5, with 12 bases that match TRBD1. V trimming: 1 base; J trimming: 0 bases; junction bases outside the gene matches: 7. The CDR3 is made up of 19 amino acids. Germline CDR1 and CDR2: KGHSH and LQKENI.

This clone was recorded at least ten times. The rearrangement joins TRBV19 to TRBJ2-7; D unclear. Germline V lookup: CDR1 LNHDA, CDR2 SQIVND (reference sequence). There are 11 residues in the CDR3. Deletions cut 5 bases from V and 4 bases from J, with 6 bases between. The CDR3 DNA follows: TGTGCCAGTAGTGCCAGGTACGAGCAGTACTTC. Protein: CASSARYEQYF.